Reported below is one TCR beta chain. The specificity of this receptor is unknown. Within one base of it there is no much larger clone, and no base qualities were kept. TCRbeta CDR3 regions were amplified from genomic DNA by means of the immunoSEQ Assay, a bias-controlled multiplex PCR. The source study handled its data this way. Within the assay, amplification of reference gene primers was used to estimate how many nucleated cells each sample contained. To quantify the absolute abundance of each unique TCRbeta CDR3 rearrangement, sequence reads were collapsed and filtered. For each sample, productive Simpson clonality was calculated as the square root of Simpson's diversity index over productive rearrangements. TCRdb re-hosts the immuneACCESS table, in-frame sequences only. Its copies lack some clones; in the studies checked, an unresolved V gene accounts for under half of them, and the cause for the rest is not known. V and J calls and clone size are as listed in that table; D and trimming were resolved from the DNA. The sample profile shows 250,000 to 300,000 clones; 81% of them were found once. The ten largest clones take up 2.5% to 3% of the sample.

This sample was taken from a study of blood T cell repertoires in COVID-19 (dated by TCRdb to between 2020 and 2021). Study-wide context: Collaborator samples came from the United States, Italy and Spain and covered acute and convalescent phases of COVID-19. Samples were obtained from the ongoing ImmuneRACE study (first 160 participants) and from 1,200 or so subjects provided by 6 global collaborators. Where available, HLA class I and class II types were obtained from metadata supplied by the sample provider rather than from assay-based typing. The prospective study material was composed of cDNA or gDNA derived from T cells, B-cell-depleted T cells, or PBMCs. The dataset comprised deeply sampled blood TCRbeta repertoires from subjects exposed to, actively infected with, or recovered from COVID-19. Sample metadata almost always included a de-identified subject ID, COVID-19 status, age in years and sex. A freely available public database, intended as a resource for researchers studying the immune response to SARS-CoV-2, is where the repertoires were released.

Each collaborating institution followed its own protocols to collect whole blood in K2EDTA tubes. For TCRbeta analysis, collaborators shipped samples in one of three forms: frozen whole blood, isolated PBMCs, or DNA extracted from either of those sample types. V loses 1 base, J loses 5 bases, and the germline ends lie 10 bases apart. Reading the germline V gene (reference sequence) gives CDR1 SGHNT and CDR2 YYREEE. The CDR3 has 15 amino acids, counting the end cysteine and phenylalanine. CDR3 DNA is the only sequence kept; it has 45 bases, read in frame from the first base. The study at large found these results: How much clinical and demographic metadata was included differed by source and by participant, and the metadata was provided uncurated.

The clonotype originates from a woman aged 60-75 years with active or convalescent COVID-19. Here the chain combines TRBV5-4 and TRBJ1-6; the D gene is not confidently resolved. The sequenced sample consisted of peripheral blood. The CDR3 protein: CASSLNGPNNSPLHF. At the DNA level, the sequence is TGTGCCAGCAGCTTGAATGGGCCTAATAATTCACCCCTCCACTTT.